A selection of T cell receptor beta chains follows, all from one sample in a study of T cell responses to AZD1222 COVID-19 vaccine. Assay: immunoSEQ multiplex PCR; the TCRdb copy retains only in-frame clones and omits some. This table has fewer than 200,000 clones, 80% to 95% appearing once. The sample consisted of peripheral blood, taken on day 0 of AZD1222 vaccination. Source of these receptors: an adult in good health. The CDR3 runs from the conserved cysteine through the conserved F or W. The order of the fields is V gene, clone size, D gene, J gene, CDR3 DNA, CDR3 protein. D genes are given only for firm matches. Where a row states a size, it is once, few, many or the class of an expanded clone; other rows omit it.

V gene: TRBV5-4; clone size: .; D gene: TRBD1; J gene: TRBJ2-7; CDR3 DNA: TGTGCCAGCAGCCTGGAGACAGGGGGGGAGACCTACGAGCAGTACTTC; CDR3 protein: CASSLETGGETYEQYF
V gene: TRBV12-3/TRBV12-4; clone size: .; D gene: .; J gene: TRBJ1-1; CDR3 DNA: TGTGCCAGCAACACTCACCCCAACACTGAAGCTTTCTTT; CDR3 protein: CASNTHPNTEAFF
V gene: TRBV18; clone size: once; D gene: .; J gene: TRBJ2-1; CDR3 DNA: TGTGCCAGCTCACCGTCGGACCGACTCACCTACAATGAGCAGTTCTTC; CDR3 protein: CASSPSDRLTYNEQFF
V gene: TRBV18; clone size: .; D gene: TRBD1; J gene: TRBJ2-5; CDR3 DNA: TGTGCCAGCTCGATCAACAGGGGCCCTCAAGAGACCCAGTACTTC; CDR3 protein: CASSINRGPQETQYF
V gene: TRBV7-9; clone size: .; D gene: .; J gene: TRBJ1-2; CDR3 DNA: TGTGCCAGCAGCGCCTCGACGGCAGGGTTCATCTATGGCTACACCTTC; CDR3 protein: CASSASTAGFIYGYTF
V gene: TRBV6-5; clone size: few; D gene: .; J gene: TRBJ1-5; CDR3 DNA: TGTGCCAGCAGTTACGGGCGAAACAATCAGCCCCAGCATTTT; CDR3 protein: CASSYGRNNQPQHF
V gene: TRBV6-9; clone size: once; D gene: .; J gene: TRBJ2-1; CDR3 DNA: TGTGCCAGCAGATATCTCGATGAGCAGTTCTTC; CDR3 protein: CASRYLDEQFF
V gene: TRBV5-4; clone size: .; D gene: TRBD1; J gene: TRBJ1-2; CDR3 DNA: TGTGCCAGCAGCTTAGGGACAGGGGGTTCTAACTATGGCTACACCTTC; CDR3 protein: CASSLGTGGSNYGYTF
V gene: TRBV19; clone size: .; D gene: TRBD2; J gene: TRBJ2-3; CDR3 DNA: TGTGCCAGTAGTACTAGCGGGGATACGCAGTATTTT; CDR3 protein: CASSTSGDTQYF
V gene: TRBV28; clone size: .; D gene: .; J gene: TRBJ2-7; CDR3 DNA: TGTGCCAGCAGCGAAGGGGCAATCGGGACCTACGAGCAGTACTTC; CDR3 protein: CASSEGAIGTYEQYF
V gene: TRBV5-1; clone size: .; D gene: .; J gene: TRBJ2-7; CDR3 DNA: TGCGCCAGAATTACAGTCCACGAGCAGTACTTC; CDR3 protein: CARITVHEQYF
V gene: TRBV3-1/TRBV3-2; clone size: .; D gene: TRBD1; J gene: TRBJ1-2; CDR3 DNA: TGTGCCAGCAGCCCGACGACAGGGTTAGTCCGTGGCTACACCTTC; CDR3 protein: CASSPTTGLVRGYTF
V gene: TRBV9; clone size: .; D gene: .; J gene: TRBJ2-6; CDR3 DNA: TGTGCCAGCAGCGTTCAGGTCTCTGGGGCCAACGTCCTGACTTTC; CDR3 protein: CASSVQVSGANVLTF
V gene: TRBV7-2; clone size: .; D gene: .; J gene: TRBJ2-7; CDR3 DNA: TGTGCCAGCAGCCTTATGTACGAGCAGTACTTC; CDR3 protein: CASSLMYEQYF
V gene: TRBV28; clone size: .; D gene: TRBD2; J gene: TRBJ2-5; CDR3 DNA: TGTGCCAGCAGGGTCCCTAGCGGGGGGGCAGAGACCCAGTACTTC; CDR3 protein: CASRVPSGGAETQYF
V gene: TRBV19; clone size: .; D gene: .; J gene: TRBJ2-1; CDR3 DNA: TGTGCCAGTAAGGGAGCTACCTACAATGAGCAGTTCTTC; CDR3 protein: CASKGATYNEQFF
V gene: TRBV10-2; clone size: .; D gene: TRBD2; J gene: TRBJ2-1; CDR3 DNA: TGCGCCAGCATCTCTGCGGGAGTGGGCAATGAGCAGTTCTTC; CDR3 protein: CASISAGVGNEQFF
V gene: TRBV7-9; clone size: .; D gene: .; J gene: TRBJ1-1; CDR3 DNA: TGTGCCAGCAGCCTGAAAGAGGGGGGGACTGAAGCTTTCTTT; CDR3 protein: CASSLKEGGTEAFF
V gene: TRBV19; clone size: .; D gene: .; J gene: TRBJ1-1; CDR3 DNA: TGTGCCAGTAGTCCCGGGAAACCTGAAGCTTTCTTT; CDR3 protein: CASSPGKPEAFF
V gene: TRBV4-1; clone size: .; D gene: TRBD1; J gene: TRBJ1-1; CDR3 DNA: TGCGCCAGCAGCCCAGGGACAGGGGGCGTATGGACTGAAGCTTTCTTT; CDR3 protein: CASSPGTGGVWTEAFF
V gene: TRBV6-5; clone size: .; D gene: .; J gene: TRBJ1-1; CDR3 DNA: TGTGCCAGCAGTCCGACAGGGAACACTGAAGCTTTCTTT; CDR3 protein: CASSPTGNTEAFF
V gene: TRBV20-1; clone size: .; D gene: .; J gene: TRBJ1-1; CDR3 DNA: TGCAGTGCTCTGGGGGGGGTTGAAGCTTTCTTT; CDR3 protein: CSALGGVEAFF
V gene: TRBV6-6; clone size: .; D gene: .; J gene: TRBJ1-5; CDR3 DNA: TGTGCCAGCAGTTACGGACAGAGTAGCAATCAGCCCCAGCATTTT; CDR3 protein: CASSYGQSSNQPQHF
V gene: TRBV11-2; clone size: .; D gene: TRBD1; J gene: TRBJ1-2; CDR3 DNA: TGTGCCAGCAGCTCGCGTGGACAGGGGGCTATGGATGGCTACACCTTC; CDR3 protein: CASSSRGQGAMDGYTF
V gene: TRBV2; clone size: .; D gene: TRBD1; J gene: TRBJ1-1; CDR3 DNA: TGTGCCAGCAAAGCCACAGGGGGCGAACTGACTGAAGCTTTCTTT; CDR3 protein: CASKATGGELTEAFF